The sequence of this T cell receptor beta chain was determined in a study of CD8 T cells in Susac syndrome. About the research overall: When their blood was taken, the Susac syndrome patients had either not yet had any therapy, were taking corticosteroids, or were taking intravenous immunoglobulin alone.

The recently defined diagnostic criteria for definite or probable disease were met by the Susac syndrome patients. Random hexamers were used to reverse transcribe an amount of roughly 0.5 to 1 ug RNA. Across 54 Vbeta and 13 Jbeta, immunoSEQ multiplex PCR amplified TCR beta CDR3. TCRdb used MiXCR to reprocess the immunoSEQ multiplex PCR reads, holding one entry per CDR3 protein. Counted here are roughly 89,000 distinct CDR3 sequences, 95% to 97% occurring once; the ten biggest clones make up approximately 0.39%. Germline V CDR1 and CDR2: MDHEN, SYDVKM. The germline V and J ends were trimmed by 3 bases and 4 bases, with 6 bases remaining between them. The CDR3 contains 13 residues.

This clonotype was obtained from a human donor with Susac syndrome. The V call is TRBV28, the J call TRBJ2-2; D call uncertain. The source material was CD8+ T cells from PBMCs. The CDR3, as DNA: TGTGCCAGCAGTTTTATGGTCACCGGGGAGCTGTTTTTT. This sequence encodes CASSFMVTGELFF.